The clone carrying this TCR beta chain was seen a handful of times. The antigen is not known. The study ran its PCR with 60 Vbeta and 13 Jbeta primers. Measured with immunoSEQ multiplex PCR; TCRdb has only the in-frame clones, and not every one. The sample has about 73,000 clones, roughly four fifths seen once. The CDR3 is made up of 14 amino acids. Losses at the gene ends were 9 bases for V and 0 bases for J; bases not matched to a gene: 5. CDR1 and CDR2 (germline): SNHLY, FYNNEI. This sample was taken from a study of cytomegalovirus exposure and HLA in healthy donors. Overall study results and limits: In an earlier analysis, most TCR beta V segments were productive about 87% or about 30% of the time.

The rearrangement uses TRBV2 and TRBJ2-1, with 7 bases aligning to TRBD1. The sequence was collected from a man in his 70s in good health and CMV-seronegative. The sequencing input was PBMCs. The CDR3 loop reads CASIRDSSYNEQFF. The CDR3 DNA follows: TGTGCCAGTATCCGGGACAGCTCCTACAATGAGCAGTTCTTC. Looking up the rest from reference TRBV2 and TRBJ2-1 gives the full variable domain: EPEVTQTPSHQVTQMGQEVILRCVPISNHLYFYWYRQILGQKVEFLVSFYNNEISEKSEIFDDQFSVERPDGSNFTLKIRSTKLEDSAMYFCASIRDSSYNEQFFGPGTRLTVL.